This T cell receptor beta chain was identified in a study of CD8+CD57+ T cells in acquired aplastic anemia listed by TCRdb under 2018. For the study in its entirety: On average, sorted CD4+ and CD8+ cells yielded around 3.1 ug of extracted DNA, with a range of about 0.19 to 30 ug. Healthy donor samples averaged around 9.8 million reads for CD4+ and 11 million to 13 million for CD8+ cells.

This clonotype was found many times. Its cognate antigen has yet to be identified. Within one base of it there is no much larger clone, and no base qualities were kept. Here is what the overall study found, with its caveats: Patients and healthy controls showed no significant difference in CD8+ Simpson's diversity (P=0.060). Roughly 30 CD8+ CDR3 sequences were found to be shared between patients and controls, but these sequences appeared to be highly expressed in patients and within the immunodominant clones of the patients.

The germline V gene (reference sequence) gives CDR1 as WNHNN and CDR2 as SYGVQD. The junction shows trimming of 2 bases on V and 5 bases on J, plus 21 bases between the germline ends. Including the terminal cysteine and phenylalanine, the CDR3 comprises 17 residues. CDR3 DNA is the only sequence kept; it has 51 bases, read in frame from the first base. The study deep-sequenced TCR repertoires of sorted CD4+ and CD8+ blood T cells from severe aplastic anemia patients and healthy subjects. Ficoll-Paque density gradient centrifugation was used to isolate peripheral blood mononuclear cells. Before DNA extraction, CD4+ and CD8+ T cells were sorted with FACS or magnetic beads. TCR beta VDJ combination and CDR3 sequence profiling used genomic DNA as the template. An Illumina HiSeq 2000 was the platform used for TCR repertoire sequencing. Regarding the original processing steps: TRBV/TRBJ rearrangement plots, CDR3 size and DJ length profiles, and Simpson's diversity index were used to assess repertoires. The immunodominant clone was defined as the most abundant DNA sequence in deep sequencing data. CDR3 amino acid sequences were checked for sharing between subjects and were compared against published repertoires and the VDJdb database. TCRdb reworked the public reads: Q25 trimming with fastp, MiXCR clone assembly, productive beta chains retained. Each entry is one CDR3 protein sequence, shown with its most common DNA and genes. The V and J calls here are based on TCRdb, not the publication. This sample holds fewer than 150,000 distinct CDR3 sequences; around 46% were observed only once. The ten most abundant clones make up roughly 2.6% of the sample.

Sequencing was done on a sample of sorted CD4+, CD8+, or CD8+CD57+ T cells (not recorded which) from PBMCs. This sequence uses TRBV10-1 and TRBJ2-5; a weak D assignment points to TRBD2 (6 bases agree). The TCR was taken from a human donor in good health, serving as a control. The DNA sequence is TGCGCCAGCAGTGAGATCACGTTGGGACTCCACTGGGAGACCCAGTACTTC. Protein translation: CASSEITLGLHWETQYF.